These 23 T cell receptor beta chains share one sample of origin, sequenced in a study of blood T cell repertoires in COVID-19. Sequencing was performed with immunoSEQ multiplex PCR; in TCRdb, only in-frame clones are kept and a portion is missing. The data contain 250,000 to 350,000 clones, about 81% of them singletons. The sample comprised peripheral blood. All receptors derive from a human donor with COVID-19, enrolled during active disease. The donor label of this sample is uncertain.

This chain joins TRBV4-2 and TRBJ2-7; 11 bases fit TRBD2. The CDR3 is 16 residues long. Germline V gene sequence: CDR1 LGHNA, CDR2 YNFKEQ. The V segment lost 4 bases and the J segment 2 bases; nucleotides outside the gene matches: 7. Here the CDR3 DNA reads TGTGCCAGCAGCCGGGAACTAGCGGGAGCTACCTACGAGCAGTACTTC. Amino acids: CASSRELAGATYEQYF.

The J gene is TRBJ2-3, the V gene TRBV2; perhaps TRBD1 as D (6 bases). Trimming stripped 8 bases from V and 5 bases from J, with 11 bases between. CDR1 SNHLY and CDR2 FYNNEI come from the germline V gene. The CDR3 length is 12 residues. As DNA, the CDR3 is TGTGCCAGCCAGGGGACGGGAGATACGCAGTATTTT. It translates to CASQGTGDTQYF.

The J gene is TRBJ2-5, the V gene TRBV9; D call uncertain. CDR1 is SGDLS, CDR2 YYNGEE, per germline. This CDR3 has 13 amino acids. V was cut by 1 base and J by 1 base, with 5 bases left in between. CDR3 in DNA: TGTGCCAGCAGCGTACACGGCCAAGAGACCCAGTACTTC. It translates to CASSVHGQETQYF.

The rearrangement uses TRBV7-3 and TRBJ2-3, with 8 bases lining up with TRBD1. V was pared by 1 base and J by 2 bases, with 2 bases of the junction left unmatched. The CDR3 sequence is 15 residues long. Germline V CDR1 and CDR2: SGHTA, FQGTGA. In nucleotides, the CDR3 is TGTGCCAGCAGCTTAATGGGACAGGACACAGATACGCAGTATTTT. Amino acid sequence: CASSLMGQDTDTQYF.

On this clone: Other DNA sequences within the sample encode an identical CDR3. The V gene is TRBV28, the J gene TRBJ2-1; 8 nucleotides line up with TRBD2. The germline V gene encodes CDR1 MDHEN and CDR2 SYDVKM. V shed 2 bases, J shed 7 bases, and the junction held 4 bases outside the gene matches. The CDR3 loop spans 14 amino acids. The CDR3 DNA is TGTGCCAGCAGTTTAGCCGGGAGGGGAAATGAGCAGTTCTTC. Its translation is CASSLAGRGNEQFF.

The chain joins TRBV6-2 or TRBV6-3 to TRBJ2-7, with D possibly matching TRBD1 (6 bases). Germline CDR1 MNHEY, CDR2 SVGEGT. This CDR3 is 14 amino acids long. Trimming left V 3 bases short and J 3 bases short, with 12 bases between. For the CDR3, the DNA is TGTGCCAGCAGTTATGCAGGGGCCCTCTACGAGCAGTACTTC. Protein sequence: CASSYAGALYEQYF.

The chain combines TRBV15 with TRBJ1-4, with a tentative D call TRBD1 (6 bases). CDR3 length: 16 amino acids. Germline V gene lookup returns CDR1 LNHNV and CDR2 YYDKDF (reference sequence). Between the trimmed V and J ends, which lost 0 bases and 0 bases, there was a span of 8 bases. The CDR3 DNA reads TGTGCCACCAGCAGAGATAGGACAGCAACTAATGAAAAACTGTTTTTT. Translation gives CATSRDRTATNEKLFF.

V and J are TRBV5-5 and TRBJ1-1, with 10 bases aligning to TRBD1. Trimming removed 4 bases from V and 3 bases from J; junction bases left unmatched: 6. This CDR3 comprises 15 residues. CDR1 is SGHKS and CDR2 is YYEKEE in the germline V gene (reference sequence). The CDR3 region has the DNA TGTGCCAGCAGCCACCGGACAGGGGGAGACACTGAAGCTTTCTTT. The encoded protein is CASSHRTGGDTEAFF.

The sample holds one count of this clone. The chain combines TRBV11-2 with TRBJ2-7; D remains unclear. Germline V gene lookup returns CDR1 SGHAT and CDR2 FQNNGV. The CDR3 consists of 13 residues. The V and J ends lost 5 bases and 3 bases respectively, with 11 bases between them. The CDR3 nucleotides are TGTGCCAGCAGCCCAACAAACTACTACGAGCAGTACTTC. Translated, it gives CASSPTNYYEQYF.

The rearrangement uses TRBV4-3 and TRBJ2-7; tentatively, D is TRBD2 (6 bases). CDR1 LGHNA and CDR2 YSLEER come from the germline V gene. V lost 1 base and J lost 1, with 14 bases in between. The CDR3 totals 16 residues. The CDR3 region is CASSQAPGLGSYEQYF. CDR3 nucleotide sequence: TGCGCCAGCAGCCAAGCCCCGGGACTGGGATCCTACGAGCAGTACTTC.

The chain recombines TRBV4-1 with TRBJ1-5; D gene unclear. The V gene lost 0 bases and the J gene lost 6 bases, with 9 bases spanning the gap. The length of the CDR3 is 14 residues. Germline V gene sequence: CDR1 MGHRA, CDR2 YSYEKL. CDR3: CASSQDSPRQPQHF. CDR3 coding DNA: TGCGCCAGCAGCCAAGACAGTCCTCGTCAGCCCCAGCATTTT.

This chain links TRBV27 with TRBJ2-7; TRBD1 agrees at 7 bases. CDR1 is MNHEY, CDR2 SMNVEV, per germline (reference sequence). The J segment lost 0 bases and the V segment lost 4 bases, leaving 3 bases of the junction unmatched. The length of the CDR3 is 14 residues. CDR3 sequence (DNA): TGTGCCAGCAGTTGGACAGGAAGCTCCTACGAGCAGTACTTC. This sequence encodes CASSWTGSSYEQYF.

The chain combines TRBV28 with TRBJ2-4; D not resolved. The CDR3 is 16 amino acids. CDR1 and CDR2 from the germline V gene are MDHEN and SYDVKM. V lost 6 bases, J lost 3 bases, and 18 bases lay in between. CDR3 protein: CASSTRNARGKNIQYF. Here the CDR3 DNA reads TGTGCCAGCAGCACACGAAACGCTCGAGGCAAAAACATTCAGTACTTC.

The chain carries TRBV29-1 and TRBJ2-1; TRBD2 aligns across 8 bases. This CDR3 comprises 14 residues. Germline CDR1 is SQVTM and CDR2 is ANQGSEA. Trimming at V came to 7 bases and at J to 0 bases, leaving 5 bases not matched to a gene. CDR3 nucleotide sequence: TGCAGCGACAGCGGGAGTCACTCCTACAATGAGCAGTTCTTC. Translation gives CSDSGSHSYNEQFF.

This chain uses TRBV2 with TRBJ2-7; 7 nucleotides agree with TRBD1. Per germline, CDR1 SNHLY and CDR2 FYNNEI. The CDR3 is 15 residues long. V was clipped by 1 base and J by 0 bases; unmatched bases: 3. For the CDR3, the DNA is TGTGCCAGCAGTGAAGATGGGACAGTCTCCTACGAGCAGTACTTC. Translated: CASSEDGTVSYEQYF. The entire variable domain, with the rest obtained from reference TRBV2 and TRBJ2-7, is as follows: EPEVTQTPSHQVTQMGQEVILRCVPISNHLYFYWYRQILGQKVEFLVSFYNNEISEKSEIFDDQFSVERPDGSNFTLKIRSTKLEDSAMYFCASSEDGTVSYEQYFGPGTRLTVT.

The rearrangement links TRBV6-1 to TRBJ2-1, with TRBD2 identical over 14 bases. The trim removed 4 bases at V and 2 bases at J, leaving 4 bases unmatched. Germline V lookup: CDR1 MNHNS, CDR2 SASEGT. CDR3 length: 17 amino acids. For the CDR3, the DNA is TGTGCCAGCAGTGCTGGGACTAGCGGGAGCCCCTACAATGAGCAGTTCTTC. Amino acids: CASSAGTSGSPYNEQFF.

This sequence joins TRBV2 and TRBJ2-7; D may be TRBD2 (6 bases). The CDR3 loop spans 15 amino acids. V gave up 5 bases and J gave up 5 bases, with 19 bases separating them. Germline assignment: CDR1 SNHLY and CDR2 FYNNEI. CDR3: CASSPGQGLTNEQYF. CDR3 bases: TGTGCCAGCAGTCCCGGGCAGGGACTGACAAACGAGCAGTACTTC.

The V gene is TRBV19, the J gene TRBJ2-5, with D possibly being TRBD2 (7 bases). CDR3 length: 15 amino acids. In germline, CDR1 is LNHDA, CDR2 SQIVND (reference sequence). The V gene lost 1 base and the J gene lost 5 bases, with 14 bases spanning the gap. This CDR3 is CASSIGPGEGETQYF. In DNA, the CDR3 is TGTGCCAGTAGTATAGGGCCAGGGGAGGGTGAGACCCAGTACTTC.

This clone came up once. The rearrangement joins TRBV27 to TRBJ2-5; possibly TRBD1 for D (6 bases). The CDR3 is made up of 14 amino acids. Trimming took off 4 bases at V and 5 bases at J, with 14 bases between the two ends. The germline V gene encodes CDR1 MNHEY and CDR2 SMNVEV (reference sequence). CDR3 in amino acids: CASSSNRAGETQYF. CDR3 bases: TGTGCCAGCAGTTCGAACAGGGCCGGGGAGACCCAGTACTTC.

Concerning this clone itself: The sample carries other DNA sequences with the same CDR3. V usage is TRBV7-2 and J usage is TRBJ1-5, with TRBD1 matching over 7 bases. V gave up 5 bases and J gave up 1 base; unmatched junction bases: 2. This CDR3 spans 14 amino acids. Germline V lookup: CDR1 SGHTA, CDR2 FQGNSA. CDR3 in DNA: TGTGCCAGCAGCCGGGACAGCAGCAATCAGCCCCAGCATTTT. Translated, it gives CASSRDSSNQPQHF.

In this sample, this clone turned up once. V is TRBV5-1 and J is TRBJ2-1, with D tentatively TRBD1 (5 bases). The CDR3 has 15 residues. Germline lookup yields CDR1 SGHRS and CDR2 YFSETQ. Trimming cost V 1 base and J 0 bases, with 8 bases left between them. CDR3 nucleotides: TGCGCCAGCAGCTTGTCGACAGTCTCCTACAATGAGCAGTTCTTC. Its protein product is CASSLSTVSYNEQFF.

The chain recombines TRBV7-9 with TRBJ1-2, with 7 nucleotides matching TRBD1. Germline V gene sequence: CDR1 SEHNR, CDR2 FQNEAQ (reference sequence). This CDR3 has 15 amino acids. V shed 1 base and J 8 bases; nucleotides not matched to a gene: 10. CDR3 DNA: TGTGCCAGCAGCTTAGAGAACAGGGGAGTCGGCGGCTACACCTTC. It codes for CASSLENRGVGGYTF.

The V and J genes are TRBV28 and TRBJ2-3; D not certain. The CDR3 is 16 amino acids. The V end was cut by 3 bases, the J end by 0 bases, with 13 bases between. Germline V lookup: CDR1 MDHEN, CDR2 SYDVKM. The DNA of the CDR3 is TGTGCCAGCAGTTTCGTGGGCCTCCCTAGCACAGATACGCAGTATTTT. This encodes CASSFVGLPSTDTQYF.